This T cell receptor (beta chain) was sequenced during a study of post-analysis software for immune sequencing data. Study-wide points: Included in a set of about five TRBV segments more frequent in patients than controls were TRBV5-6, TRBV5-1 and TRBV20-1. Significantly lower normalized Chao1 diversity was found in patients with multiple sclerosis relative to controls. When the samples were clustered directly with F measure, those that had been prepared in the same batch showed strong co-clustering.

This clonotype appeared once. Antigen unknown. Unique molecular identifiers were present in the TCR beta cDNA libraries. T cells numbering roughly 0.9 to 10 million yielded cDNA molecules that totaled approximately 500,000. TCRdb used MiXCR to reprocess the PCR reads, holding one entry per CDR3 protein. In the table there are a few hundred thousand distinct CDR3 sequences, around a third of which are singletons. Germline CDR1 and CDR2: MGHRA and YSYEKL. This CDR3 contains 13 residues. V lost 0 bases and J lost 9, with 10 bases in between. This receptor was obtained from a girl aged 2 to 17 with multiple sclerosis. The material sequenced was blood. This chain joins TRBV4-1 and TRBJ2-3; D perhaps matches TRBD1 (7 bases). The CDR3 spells CASSQDPGGTQYF. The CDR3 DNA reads TGCGCCAGCAGCCAAGATCCAGGGGGGACGCAGTATTTT.